Listed here are 12 T cell receptor beta chains from one sample, sequenced in a study of cytomegalovirus exposure and HLA in healthy donors. Amplification used 60 Vbeta primers and 13 Jbeta primers. Some clones are missing from TCRdb's copy, which holds only in-frame ones; the method was immunoSEQ multiplex PCR. The sample has some 70,000 clones, more than 60% seen once; the top ten hold approximately 4.8%. The sample comprised PBMCs. Source of these receptors: a male donor in good health and CMV-seropositive.

This clone was recorded once. V and J are TRBV14 and TRBJ1-2; tentative D call: TRBD1 (6 bases). From germline, CDR1 is SGHDN and CDR2 FVKESK. The V end was cut by 1 base, the J end by 5 bases, with 8 bases between. The length of the CDR3 is 13 residues. This CDR3 is CASSQGGPYGYTF. In nucleotides, the CDR3 is TGTGCCAGCAGCCAAGGGGGGCCTTATGGCTACACCTTC.

This rearrangement joins TRBV5-1 to TRBJ1-2; D perhaps matches TRBD1 (6 bases). V lost 1 base to trimming and J lost 1 base, with 8 bases between them. Looked up from germline, CDR1 is SGHRS and CDR2 is YFSETQ. This CDR3 is built from 14 residues. The CDR3: CASSLTGLNYGYTF. For the CDR3, the DNA is TGCGCCAGCAGCTTGACAGGGCTTAACTATGGCTACACCTTC.

The chain links TRBV2 to TRBJ1-2; 8 positions match TRBD1. Germline V gives CDR1 SNHLY, CDR2 FYNNEI. V dropped 4 bases and J dropped 3; count of bases not matched to a gene: 7. CDR3 length: 15 residues. The CDR3 DNA reads as TGTGCCAGCAGTGTTGGGACAGGCCTACACTATGGCTACACCTTC. Protein product: CASSVGTGLHYGYTF.

The genes are TRBV4-3 and TRBJ2-2, with D possibly being TRBD2 (5 bases). This CDR3 has 13 amino acids. Per germline, CDR1 LGHNA and CDR2 YSLEER. Trimming pared 3 bases from V and 5 bases from J, leaving 7 bases between. The DNA for the CDR3 is TGCGCCAGCAGCCATACGGGAACCGGGGAGCTGTTTTTT. This encodes CASSHTGTGELFF.

Only a few counts were recorded for this clone. The V gene is TRBV7-2, the J gene TRBJ2-3; 10 bases are a match to TRBD2. V was clipped by 4 bases and J by 0 bases; unmatched bases: 7. The CDR3 extends over 17 amino acids. Per germline, CDR1 SGHTA and CDR2 FQGNSA. The CDR3 DNA sequence: TGTGCCAGCAGCTCCTGGACTAGCGGCGGTAGCACAGATACGCAGTATTTT. Encoded protein: CASSSWTSGGSTDTQYF.

This chain joins TRBV11-3 and TRBJ1-5; 11 bases match TRBD1. Germline V CDR1 and CDR2: SGHNT, YENEEA. The CDR3 is made up of 18 amino acids. V dropped 5 bases and J dropped 0; count of bases not matched to a gene: 9. CDR3 DNA sequence: TGTGCCAGCAGCAGACCGGGACAGGGGGAGAATAGCAATCAGCCCCAGCATTTT. Translated: CASSRPGQGENSNQPQHF.

This clone is a singleton in its sample. The CDR3 here is CASSLPGSEAFF. CDR3 DNA: TGTGCCAGCAGTTTACCGGGTTCGGAAGCTTTCTTT. This sequence joins TRBV28 and TRBJ1-1; the D is unclear. V was clipped by 2 bases and J by 8 bases, with 9 bases between them. CDR1 is MDHEN and CDR2 is SYDVKM in the germline V gene. The CDR3 is 12 amino acids.

This chain links TRBV27 with TRBJ1-2; 11 bases line up with TRBD1. Per germline, CDR1 MNHEY and CDR2 SMNVEV (reference sequence). The CDR3 consists of 14 residues. The V segment lost 4 bases and the J segment 11 bases; nucleotides outside the gene matches: 9. The CDR3 here is CASSYSGTGGVYTF. The CDR3 coding sequence is TGTGCCAGCAGTTACTCCGGGACAGGGGGGGTTTACACCTTC.

In its sample, this clone was seen a few times. The rearrangement uses TRBV6-1 and TRBJ2-5; D gene unclear. Trimming shortened V by 3 bases and J by 4 bases, and 12 bases separated the two germline ends. CDR1 and CDR2 (germline): MNHNS, SASEGT. This CDR3 is 14 amino acids long. CDR3 protein: CASSDPSTGETQYF. The CDR3 nucleotides read TGTGCCAGCAGTGACCCCAGCACGGGAGAGACCCAGTACTTC.

The rearrangement links TRBV4-3 to TRBJ2-3; 9 bases are shared with TRBD2. There are 17 residues in the CDR3. CDR1 is LGHNA, CDR2 YSLEER, per germline. After removal of 4 bases from V and 4 bases from J, the junction contained 12 bases not matched to a gene. The CDR3, as DNA: TGCGCCAGCAGCCGAACACCCCGCGGGGGGGGTGCAGATACGCAGTATTTT. It is translated as CASSRTPRGGGADTQYF.

The chain has TRBV12-5 and TRBJ1-2; D may be TRBD1 (5 bases). Germline CDR1 reads LGHNT; CDR2 reads FRNRAP. With 9 bases removed from V and 7 bases from J, the gap between germline ends came to 18 bases. The CDR3 spans 13 residues. CDR3 region: CASPTKGASGYTF. The CDR3, as DNA: TGTGCTAGCCCTACCAAAGGGGCAAGTGGCTACACCTTC.

The chain joins TRBV18 to TRBJ1-2; tentative D call: TRBD1 (6 bases). Trimming cost V 5 bases and J 4 bases, with 14 bases left between them. The germline V gene encodes CDR1 KGHSH and CDR2 LQKENI. The CDR3 extends over 14 amino acids. CDR3 sequence: CASSTRQELYGYTF. The CDR3 DNA reads TGTGCCAGCTCAACACGACAGGAGCTCTATGGCTACACCTTC.